This TCR beta chain appears in the sequencing data of a study of T-cell reconstitution after alpha-beta-depleted transplantation in children. The TCRbeta library incorporated unique molecular identifiers. TCRdb independently ran MiXCR on the PCR reads; one entry per CDR3 protein. Among hundreds of thousands of distinct CDR3 sequences listed, under 30% were seen once. In regard to this clonotype: Its antigen is currently unknown.

The germline V gene encodes CDR1 SGHRS and CDR2 YFSETQ. Trimming removed 0 bases from V and 2 bases from J; junction bases left unmatched: 8. The CDR3 contains 18 residues. Study-wide results and caveats: From surviving recipient T cells and thymic progenitors came the high day-60 TCRbeta diversity observed in some patients. T-cell counts and diversity at one year post-transplant came mainly from newly produced T cells. Alpha-beta T cells about two months after transplant reportedly derived from several hundred expanded graft clones.

The sequencing here drew on PBMCs, mostly from graft donor cells, taken 360 days after TCRalphabeta/CD19-depleted stem cell transplant. This receptor was taken from a female patient aged 2 to 10 who had a stem cell transplant for congenital amegakaryocytic thrombocytopenia, so the T cells may come from the graft donor. The chain uses TRBV5-1 and TRBJ2-7; 13 positions match TRBD2. The DNA for the CDR3 is TGCGCCAGCAGCTTGGCTGCGGGACTAGCGGGGAAGACCTACGAGCAGTACTTC. Amino acid sequence: CASSLAAGLAGKTYEQYF. The entire variable domain, with the rest obtained from reference TRBV5-1 and TRBJ2-7, is as follows: KAGVTQTPRYLIKTRGQQVTLSCSPISGHRSVSWYQQTPGQGLQFLFEYFSETQRNKGNFPGRFSGRQFSNSRSEMNVSTLELGDSALYLCASSLAAGLAGKTYEQYFGPGTRLTVT.